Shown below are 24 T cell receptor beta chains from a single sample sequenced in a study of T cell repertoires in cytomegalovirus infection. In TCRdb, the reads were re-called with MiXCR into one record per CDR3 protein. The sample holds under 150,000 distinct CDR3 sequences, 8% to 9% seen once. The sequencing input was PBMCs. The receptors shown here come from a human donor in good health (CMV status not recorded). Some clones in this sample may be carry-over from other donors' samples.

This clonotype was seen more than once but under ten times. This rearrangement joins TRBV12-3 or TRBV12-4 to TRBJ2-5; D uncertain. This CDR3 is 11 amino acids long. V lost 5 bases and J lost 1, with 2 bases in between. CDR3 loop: CASSAQETQYF. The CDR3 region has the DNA TGTGCCAGCAGTGCCCAAGAGACCCAGTACTTC.

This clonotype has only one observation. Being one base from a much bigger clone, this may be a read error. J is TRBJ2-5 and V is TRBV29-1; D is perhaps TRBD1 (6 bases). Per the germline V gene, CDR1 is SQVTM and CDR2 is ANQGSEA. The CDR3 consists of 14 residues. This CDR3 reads CSVEEPRRQETQCF. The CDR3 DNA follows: TGCAGCGTTGAAGAGCCCCGGCGACAGGAGACCCAGTGCTTC.

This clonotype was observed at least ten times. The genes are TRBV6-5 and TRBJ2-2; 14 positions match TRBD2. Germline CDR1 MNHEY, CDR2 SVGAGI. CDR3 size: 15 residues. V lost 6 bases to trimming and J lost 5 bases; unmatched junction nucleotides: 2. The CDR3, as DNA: TGTGCCAGCAGAGGGACTAGCGGGGGTACCGGGGAGCTGTTTTTT. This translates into CASRGTSGGTGELFF.

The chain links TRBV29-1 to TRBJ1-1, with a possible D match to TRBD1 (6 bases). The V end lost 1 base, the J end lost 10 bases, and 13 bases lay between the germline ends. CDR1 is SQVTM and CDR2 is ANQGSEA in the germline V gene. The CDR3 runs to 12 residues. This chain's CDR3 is CSVEVGALIAFF. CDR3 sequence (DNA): TGCAGCGTTGAAGTGGGGGCGCTTATAGCTTTCTTT.

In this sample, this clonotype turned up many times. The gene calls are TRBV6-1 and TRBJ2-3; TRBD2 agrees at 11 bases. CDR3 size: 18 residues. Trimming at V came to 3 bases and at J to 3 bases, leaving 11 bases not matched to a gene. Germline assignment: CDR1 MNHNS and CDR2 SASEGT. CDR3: CASSDSIAGGPGTDTQYF. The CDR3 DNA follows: TGTGCCAGCAGTGATTCGATAGCGGGGGGGCCAGGGACAGATACGCAGTATTTT.

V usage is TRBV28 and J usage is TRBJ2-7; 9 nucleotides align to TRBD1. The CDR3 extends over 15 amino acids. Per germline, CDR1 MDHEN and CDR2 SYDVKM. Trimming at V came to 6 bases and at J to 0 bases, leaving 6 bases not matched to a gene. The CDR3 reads CASSRPDRGSYEQYF. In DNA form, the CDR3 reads TGTGCCAGCAGCCGCCCGGACAGGGGCTCCTACGAGCAGTACTTC.

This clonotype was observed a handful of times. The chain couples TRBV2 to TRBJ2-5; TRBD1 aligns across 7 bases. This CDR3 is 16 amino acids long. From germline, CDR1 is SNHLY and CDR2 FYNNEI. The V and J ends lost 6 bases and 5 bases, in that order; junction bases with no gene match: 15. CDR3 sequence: CASSKTGTVSQETQYF. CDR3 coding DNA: TGTGCCAGCAGCAAAACCGGGACAGTGAGCCAGGAGACCCAGTACTTC.

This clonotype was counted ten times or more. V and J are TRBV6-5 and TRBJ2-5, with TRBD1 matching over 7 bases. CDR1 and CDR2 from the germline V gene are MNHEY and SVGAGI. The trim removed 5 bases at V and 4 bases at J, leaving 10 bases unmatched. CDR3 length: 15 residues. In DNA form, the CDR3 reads TGTGCCAGCAGTCGACTACAGGGGAGCGCAGAGACCCAGTACTTC. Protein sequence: CASSRLQGSAETQYF.

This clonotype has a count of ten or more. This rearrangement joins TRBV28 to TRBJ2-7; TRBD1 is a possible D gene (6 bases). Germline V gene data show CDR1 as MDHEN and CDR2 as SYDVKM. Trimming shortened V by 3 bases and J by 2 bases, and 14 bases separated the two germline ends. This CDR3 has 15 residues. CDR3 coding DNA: TGTGCCAGCAGTTTCGTCGGGACACCTCCCTACGAGCAGTACTTC. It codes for CASSFVGTPPYEQYF.

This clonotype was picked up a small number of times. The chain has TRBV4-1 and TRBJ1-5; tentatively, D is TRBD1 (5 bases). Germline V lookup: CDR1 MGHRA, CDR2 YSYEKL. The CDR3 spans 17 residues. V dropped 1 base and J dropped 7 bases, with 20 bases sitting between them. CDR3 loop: CASSQGPGREERQPQHF. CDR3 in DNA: TGCGCCAGCAGCCAAGGTCCGGGACGGGAGGAAAGGCAGCCCCAGCATTTT.

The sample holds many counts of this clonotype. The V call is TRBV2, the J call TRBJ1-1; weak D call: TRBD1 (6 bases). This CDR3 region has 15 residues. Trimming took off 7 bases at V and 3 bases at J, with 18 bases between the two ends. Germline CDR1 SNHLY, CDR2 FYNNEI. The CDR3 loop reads CASTLGGYGDTEAFF. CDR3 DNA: TGTGCCAGCACCTTAGGGGGTTATGGGGACACTGAAGCTTTCTTT.

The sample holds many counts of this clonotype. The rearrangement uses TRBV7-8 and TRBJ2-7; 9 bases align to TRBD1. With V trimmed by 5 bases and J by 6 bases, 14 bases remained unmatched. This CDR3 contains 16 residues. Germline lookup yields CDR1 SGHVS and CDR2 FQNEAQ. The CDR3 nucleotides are TGTGCCAGCAGCCCGGTTTGGGACCGGGACAGGGCCGAGCAGTACTTC. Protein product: CASSPVWDRDRAEQYF.

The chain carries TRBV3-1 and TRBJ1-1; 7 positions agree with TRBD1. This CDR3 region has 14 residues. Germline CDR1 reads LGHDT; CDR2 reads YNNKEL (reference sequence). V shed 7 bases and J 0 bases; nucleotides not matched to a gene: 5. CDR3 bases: TGTGCCAGCACCCCGGGACAGATGAACACTGAAGCTTTCTTT. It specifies CASTPGQMNTEAFF.

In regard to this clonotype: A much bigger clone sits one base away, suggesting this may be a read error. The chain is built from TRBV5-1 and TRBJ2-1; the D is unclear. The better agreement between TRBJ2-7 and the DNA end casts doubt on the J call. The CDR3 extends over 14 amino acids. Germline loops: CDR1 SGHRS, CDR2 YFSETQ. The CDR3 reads CASSLQPSSDEQYF. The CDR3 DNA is TGCGCCAGCAGCTTGCAACCTAGTTCAGATGAGCAGTACTTC.

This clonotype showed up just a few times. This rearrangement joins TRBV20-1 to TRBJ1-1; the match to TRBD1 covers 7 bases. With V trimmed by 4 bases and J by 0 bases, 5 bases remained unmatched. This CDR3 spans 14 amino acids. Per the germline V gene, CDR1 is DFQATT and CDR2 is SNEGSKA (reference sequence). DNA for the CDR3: TGCAGTGCTAAGCCGGGACAGCTGAACACTGAAGCTTTCTTT. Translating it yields CSAKPGQLNTEAFF.

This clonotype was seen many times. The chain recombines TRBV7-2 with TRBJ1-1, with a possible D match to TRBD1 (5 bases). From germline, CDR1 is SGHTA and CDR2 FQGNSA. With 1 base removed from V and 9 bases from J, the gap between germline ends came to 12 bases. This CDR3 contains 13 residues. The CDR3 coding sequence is TGTGCCAGCAGCTTAGGAACAGGTCCTCAAGCTTTCTTT. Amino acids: CASSLGTGPQAFF.

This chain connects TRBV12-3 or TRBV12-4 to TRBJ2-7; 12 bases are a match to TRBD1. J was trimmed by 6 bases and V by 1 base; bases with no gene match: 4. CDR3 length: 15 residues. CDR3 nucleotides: TGTGCCAGCAGTTTAGGGGACAGGGGGCATCTCGAGCAGTACTTC. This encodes CASSLGDRGHLEQYF.

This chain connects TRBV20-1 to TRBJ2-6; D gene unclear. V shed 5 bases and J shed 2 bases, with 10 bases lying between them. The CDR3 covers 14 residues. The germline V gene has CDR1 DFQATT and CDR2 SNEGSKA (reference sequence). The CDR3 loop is CSAARRAGANVLTF. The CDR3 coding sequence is TGCAGTGCTGCCCGAAGGGCTGGGGCCAACGTCCTGACTTTC.

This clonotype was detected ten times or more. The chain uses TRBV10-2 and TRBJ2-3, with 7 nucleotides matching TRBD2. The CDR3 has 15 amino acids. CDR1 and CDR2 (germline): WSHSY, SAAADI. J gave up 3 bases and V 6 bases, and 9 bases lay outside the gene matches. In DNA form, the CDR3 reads TGCGCCAGCAGCGGAACTAGCGCATCAACAGATACGCAGTATTTT. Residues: CASSGTSASTDTQYF.

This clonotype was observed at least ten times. The CDR3 coding sequence is TGTGCCAGCAGCTCCCGGACTAGCGGGGGGAATGAGCAGTTCTTC. This translates into CASSSRTSGGNEQFF. This chain links TRBV7-8 with TRBJ2-1; TRBD2 matches 14 bases. Germline trimming cut 4 bases from V and 7 bases from J; bases unmatched to any gene: 3. This CDR3 has 15 residues. Looked up from germline, CDR1 is SGHVS and CDR2 is FQNEAQ.

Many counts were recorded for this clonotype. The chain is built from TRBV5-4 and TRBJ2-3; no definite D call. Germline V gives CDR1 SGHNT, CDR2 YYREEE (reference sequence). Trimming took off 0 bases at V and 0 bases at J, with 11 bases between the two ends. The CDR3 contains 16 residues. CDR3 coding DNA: TGTGCCAGCAGCTTGGGTTCTCGCGGTAGCACAGATACGCAGTATTTT. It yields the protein CASSLGSRGSTDTQYF.

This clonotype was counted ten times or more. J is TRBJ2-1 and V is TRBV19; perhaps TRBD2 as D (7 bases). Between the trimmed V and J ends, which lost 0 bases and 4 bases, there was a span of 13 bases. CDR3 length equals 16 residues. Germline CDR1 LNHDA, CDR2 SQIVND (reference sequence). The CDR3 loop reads CASSIDAGAAYNEQFF. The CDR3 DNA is TGTGCCAGTAGTATAGACGCGGGGGCCGCTTACAATGAGCAGTTCTTC. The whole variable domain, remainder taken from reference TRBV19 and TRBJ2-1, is DGGITQSPKYLFRKEGQNVTLSCEQNLNHDAMYWYRQDPGQGLRLIYYSQIVNDFQKGDIAEGYSVSREKKESFPLTVTSAQKNPTAFYLCASSIDAGAAYNEQFFGPGTRLTVL.

The CDR3 sequence is CATRNPRGHHGYTF. DNA of the CDR3: TGTGCCACCAGGAACCCACGGGGACACCATGGCTACACCTTC. The chain links TRBV24-1 to TRBJ1-2, with a tentative D call TRBD1 (6 bases). CDR3 length: 14 amino acids. Germline V gives CDR1 KGHDR, CDR2 SFDVKD. Trimming left V 7 bases short and J 6 bases short, with 17 bases between.

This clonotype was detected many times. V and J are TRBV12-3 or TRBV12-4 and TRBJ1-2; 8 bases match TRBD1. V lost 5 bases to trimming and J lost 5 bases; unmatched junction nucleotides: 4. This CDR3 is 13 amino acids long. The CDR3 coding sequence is TGTGCCAGCAGTCAACAGGGGGGATATGGCTACACCTTC. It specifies CASSQQGGYGYTF.